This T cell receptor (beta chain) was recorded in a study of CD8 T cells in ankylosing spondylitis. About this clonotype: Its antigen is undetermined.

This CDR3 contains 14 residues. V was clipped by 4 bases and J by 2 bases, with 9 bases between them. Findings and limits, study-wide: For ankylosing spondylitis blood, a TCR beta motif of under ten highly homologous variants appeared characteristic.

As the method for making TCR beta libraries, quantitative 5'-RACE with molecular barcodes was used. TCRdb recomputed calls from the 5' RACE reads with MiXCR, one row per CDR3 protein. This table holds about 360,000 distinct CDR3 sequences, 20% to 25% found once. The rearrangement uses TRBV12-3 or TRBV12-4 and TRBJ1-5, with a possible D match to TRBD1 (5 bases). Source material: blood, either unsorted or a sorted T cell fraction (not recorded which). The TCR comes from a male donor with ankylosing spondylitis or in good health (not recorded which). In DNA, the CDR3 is TGTGCCAGCAGTTCGGAAGGGGGCAATCAGCCCCAGCATTTT. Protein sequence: CASSSEGGNQPQHF.